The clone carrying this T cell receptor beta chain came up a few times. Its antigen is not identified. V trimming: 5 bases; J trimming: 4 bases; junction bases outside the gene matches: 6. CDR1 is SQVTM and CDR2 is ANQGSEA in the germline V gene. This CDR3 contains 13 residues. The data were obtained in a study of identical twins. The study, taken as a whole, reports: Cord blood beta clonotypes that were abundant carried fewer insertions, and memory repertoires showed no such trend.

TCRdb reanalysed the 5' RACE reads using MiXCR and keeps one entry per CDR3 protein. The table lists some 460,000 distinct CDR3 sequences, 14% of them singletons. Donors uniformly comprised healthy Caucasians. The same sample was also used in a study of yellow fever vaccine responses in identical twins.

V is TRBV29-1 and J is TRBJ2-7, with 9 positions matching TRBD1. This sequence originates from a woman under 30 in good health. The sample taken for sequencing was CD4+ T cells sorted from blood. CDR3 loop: CSVQRDRAYEQYF. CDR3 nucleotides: TGCAGCGTTCAGAGGGACAGGGCGTACGAGCAGTACTTC.